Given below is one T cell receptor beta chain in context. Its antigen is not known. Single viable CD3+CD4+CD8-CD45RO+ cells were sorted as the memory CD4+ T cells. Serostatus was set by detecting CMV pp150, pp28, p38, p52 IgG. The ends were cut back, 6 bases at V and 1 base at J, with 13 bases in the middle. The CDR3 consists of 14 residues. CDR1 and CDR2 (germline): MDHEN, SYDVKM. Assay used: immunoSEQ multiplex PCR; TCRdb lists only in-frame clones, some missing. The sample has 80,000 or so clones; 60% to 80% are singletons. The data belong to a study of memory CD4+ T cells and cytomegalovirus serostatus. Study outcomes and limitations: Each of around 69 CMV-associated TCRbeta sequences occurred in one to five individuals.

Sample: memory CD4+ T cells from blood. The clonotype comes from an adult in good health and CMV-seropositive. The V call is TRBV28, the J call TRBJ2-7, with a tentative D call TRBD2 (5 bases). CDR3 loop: CASRARVASYEQYF. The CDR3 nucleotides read TGTGCCAGCAGGGCGAGGGTCGCTTCCTACGAGCAGTACTTC.